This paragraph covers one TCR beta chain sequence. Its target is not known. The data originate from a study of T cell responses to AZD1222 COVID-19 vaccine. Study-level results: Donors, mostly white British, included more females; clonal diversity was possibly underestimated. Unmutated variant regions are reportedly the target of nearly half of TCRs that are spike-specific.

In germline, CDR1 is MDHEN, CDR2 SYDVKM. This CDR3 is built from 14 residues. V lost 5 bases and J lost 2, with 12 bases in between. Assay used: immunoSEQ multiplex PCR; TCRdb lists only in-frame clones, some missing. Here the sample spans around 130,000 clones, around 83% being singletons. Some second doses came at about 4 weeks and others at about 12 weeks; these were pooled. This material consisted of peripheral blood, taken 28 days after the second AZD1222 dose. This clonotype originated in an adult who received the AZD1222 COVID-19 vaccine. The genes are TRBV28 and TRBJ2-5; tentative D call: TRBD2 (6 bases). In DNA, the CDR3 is TGTGCCAGCAGTAACGGGGGAGTACAAGAGACCCAGTACTTC. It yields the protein CASSNGGVQETQYF.